This T cell receptor beta chain was sequenced in a study of shared clonotypes between healthy human individuals. The CDR3 is 17 amino acids. CDR1 and CDR2 (germline): MNHEY, SMNVEV (reference sequence). J was trimmed by 2 bases and V by 6 bases; bases with no gene match: 4. Libraries were prepared by immunoSEQ multiplex PCR; TCRdb keeps only in-frame clonotypes and omits some of them. Of over a million clones in the sample, 70% to 80% were seen once. The receptor was derived from a man aged 18 to 30 in good health. Some clones in this sample may be carry-over from other donors' samples. This chain connects TRBV27 to TRBJ2-6, with TRBD2 identical over 13 bases. The specimen sequenced was memory CD4+ T cells from PBMCs. Subset of the sample: CD45RA-negative fraction. The CDR3 DNA is TGTGCCAGCAGAGGACTAGCGGGAGTAACTGGGGCCAACGTCCTGACTTTC. Protein product: CASRGLAGVTGANVLTF.